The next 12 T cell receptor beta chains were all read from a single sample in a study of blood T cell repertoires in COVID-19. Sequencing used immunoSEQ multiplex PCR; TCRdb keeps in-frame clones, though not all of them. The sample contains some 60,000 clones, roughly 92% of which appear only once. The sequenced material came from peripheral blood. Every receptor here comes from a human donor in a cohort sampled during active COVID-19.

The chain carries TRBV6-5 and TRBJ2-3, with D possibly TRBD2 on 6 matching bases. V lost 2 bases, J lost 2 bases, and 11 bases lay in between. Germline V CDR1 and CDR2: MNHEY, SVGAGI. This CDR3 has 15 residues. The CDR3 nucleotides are TGTGCCAGCAGTTACGGTGGGAGGTTCACAGATACGCAGTATTTT. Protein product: CASSYGGRFTDTQYF.

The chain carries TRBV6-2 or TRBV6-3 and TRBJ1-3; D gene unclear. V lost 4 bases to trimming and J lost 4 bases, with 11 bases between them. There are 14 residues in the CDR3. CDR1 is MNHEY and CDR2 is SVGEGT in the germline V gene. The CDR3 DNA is TGTGCCAGCAGTTCCGCGGGGTCCGGAAACACCATATATTTT. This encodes CASSSAGSGNTIYF.

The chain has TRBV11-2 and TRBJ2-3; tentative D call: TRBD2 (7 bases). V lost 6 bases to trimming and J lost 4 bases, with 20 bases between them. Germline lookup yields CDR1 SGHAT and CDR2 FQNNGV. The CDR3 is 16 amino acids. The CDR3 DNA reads TGTGCCAGCAGGGCGGGGGCGCGGGTAAGGGCAGATACGCAGTATTTT. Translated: CASRAGARVRADTQYF.

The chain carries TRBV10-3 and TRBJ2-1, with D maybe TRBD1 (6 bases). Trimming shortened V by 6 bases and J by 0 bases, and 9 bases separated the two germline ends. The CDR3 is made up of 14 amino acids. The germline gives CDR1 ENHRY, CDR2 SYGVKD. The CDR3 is CAISGQSSYNEQFF. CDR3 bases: TGTGCCATCAGCGGACAGAGCTCCTACAATGAGCAGTTCTTC.

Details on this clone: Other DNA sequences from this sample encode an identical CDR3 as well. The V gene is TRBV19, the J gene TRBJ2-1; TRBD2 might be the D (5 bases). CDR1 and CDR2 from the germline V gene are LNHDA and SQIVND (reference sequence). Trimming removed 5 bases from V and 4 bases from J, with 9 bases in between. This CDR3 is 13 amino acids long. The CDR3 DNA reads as TGTGCCAGTAGTCCCCGAGGGTACAATGAGCAGTTCTTC. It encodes CASSPRGYNEQFF. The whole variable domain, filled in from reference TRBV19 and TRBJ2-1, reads DGGITQSPKYLFRKEGQNVTLSCEQNLNHDAMYWYRQDPGQGLRLIYYSQIVNDFQKGDIAEGYSVSREKKESFPLTVTSAQKNPTAFYLCASSPRGYNEQFFGPGTRLTVL.

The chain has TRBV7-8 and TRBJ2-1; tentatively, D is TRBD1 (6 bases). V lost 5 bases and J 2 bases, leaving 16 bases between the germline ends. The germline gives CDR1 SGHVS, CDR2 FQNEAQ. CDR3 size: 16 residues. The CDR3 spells CASSNELSGAYNEQFF. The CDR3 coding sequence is TGTGCCAGCAGCAATGAGTTGTCAGGGGCCTACAATGAGCAGTTCTTC.

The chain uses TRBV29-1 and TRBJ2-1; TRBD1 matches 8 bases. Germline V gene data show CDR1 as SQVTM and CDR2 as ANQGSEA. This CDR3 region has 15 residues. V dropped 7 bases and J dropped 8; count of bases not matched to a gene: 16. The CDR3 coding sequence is TGCAGCGGTTATACCGGACAGGGTTGGCTTGATGAGCAGTTCTTC. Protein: CSGYTGQGWLDEQFF.

CDR3 sequence: CASREGTEAFF. The CDR3 bases are TGTGCCAGCAGGGAGGGGACTGAAGCTTTCTTT. The rearrangement joins TRBV25-1 to TRBJ1-1, with D maybe TRBD1 (5 bases). Trimming shortened V by 6 bases and J by 5 bases, and 7 bases separated the two germline ends. Germline-derived CDR1 and CDR2 are MGHDK and SYGVNS. The CDR3 runs 11 residues.

CDR3 loop: CASRHTNGYTF. The CDR3 region has the DNA TGTGCCAGCAGACACACAAATGGCTACACCTTC. The chain employs TRBV6-5 and TRBJ1-2; D gene unclear. V dropped 6 bases and J dropped 6 bases, with 8 bases sitting between them. This CDR3 is built from 11 residues. Germline-derived CDR1 and CDR2 are MNHEY and SVGAGI.

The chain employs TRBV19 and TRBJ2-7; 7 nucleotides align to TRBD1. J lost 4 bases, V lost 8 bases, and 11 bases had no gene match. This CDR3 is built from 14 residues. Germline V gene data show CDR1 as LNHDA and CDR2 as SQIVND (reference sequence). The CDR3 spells CASAVAGGSYEQYF. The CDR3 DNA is TGTGCCAGTGCGGTGGCAGGGGGTTCATACGAGCAGTACTTC.

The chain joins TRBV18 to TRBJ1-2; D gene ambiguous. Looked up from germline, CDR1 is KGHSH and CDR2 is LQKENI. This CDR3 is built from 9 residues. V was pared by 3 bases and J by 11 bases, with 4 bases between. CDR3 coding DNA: TGTGCCAGCTCACCCCCGTACACCTTC. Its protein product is CASSPPYTF.

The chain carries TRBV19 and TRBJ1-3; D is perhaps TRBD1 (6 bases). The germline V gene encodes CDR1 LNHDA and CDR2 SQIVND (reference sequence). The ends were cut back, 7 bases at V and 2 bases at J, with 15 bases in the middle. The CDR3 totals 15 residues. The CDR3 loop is CASITGGHTGNTIYF. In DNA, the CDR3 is TGTGCCAGTATCACGGGGGGGCACACTGGAAACACCATATATTTT.